This T cell receptor (beta chain) stems from a study of blood T cell repertoires in COVID-19. Study-level information: Acute and convalescent COVID-19 specimens originated in the United States, Italy and Spain. Sources were T cells, B-cell-depleted T cells, or PBMCs; the material itself was cDNA or gDNA.

Per the original data handling: Quantification of nucleated cells was approximated via reference gene primer amplification. Produced via immunoSEQ multiplex PCR; TCRdb's table is partial and in-frame only. V and J calls and clone size are given by that table; D and trimming were obtained from the DNA. The data contain 80,000 or so clones, approximately 81% of them seen just once; the ten biggest clones take up under 20%. Sequenced input: peripheral blood. This TCR came from a woman in her sixties or seventies with acute or convalescent COVID-19.

The CDR3 region has the DNA TGTGCCAGCAGCGTCACCGGGACAGCGAACACTGAAGCTTTCTTT. Translating it yields CASSVTGTANTEAFF. The chain is built from TRBV9 and TRBJ1-1; 7 nucleotides align to TRBD1. J gave up 1 base and V 2 bases, and 5 bases lay outside the gene matches. Per the germline V gene, CDR1 is SGDLS and CDR2 is YYNGEE. The CDR3 totals 15 residues.